These 6 T cell receptor beta chains share one sample of origin, sequenced in a study of T cell changes during pregnancy in multiple sclerosis. Measured with immunoSEQ multiplex PCR; TCRdb has only the in-frame clones, and not every one. This table holds approximately 37,000 clones, 75% to 95% found once. Here the sequenced sample was CD4+ T cells from peripheral blood mononuclear cells, taken in the third trimester of pregnancy. The receptors shown here come from a female donor in good health, enrolled as a control in a pregnancy study.

The CDR3, as DNA: TGTGCCAGCAGCTTAGCCGGACAGGGAACGGACACTGAAGCTTTCTTT. It translates to CASSLAGQGTDTEAFF. This chain joins TRBV11-1 and TRBJ1-1; TRBD1 agrees at 8 bases. The V segment lost 0 bases and the J segment 3 bases; nucleotides outside the gene matches: 6. There are 16 residues in the CDR3. Germline V CDR1 and CDR2: SGHAT, FQDESV (reference sequence). Supplemented by reference TRBV11-1 and TRBJ1-1, the full variable domain reads EAEVAQSPRYKITEKSQAVAFWCDPISGHATLYWYRQILGQGPELLVQFQDESVVDDSQLPKDRFSAERLKGVDSTLKIQPAELGDSAMYLCASSLAGQGTDTEAFFGQGTRLTVV.

Of note for this clone: At one end, the junction sequence differs from germline, possibly due to a read error. The chain recombines TRBV18 with TRBJ2-1; 8 positions match TRBD2. The CDR3 covers 10 residues. Looked up from germline, CDR1 is KGHSH and CDR2 is LQKENI. CDR3 DNA sequence: TGTGCCAGCTCAGGGACTAGATTCCTCTTC. Translated: CASSGTRFLF.

The V and J genes are TRBV5-1 and TRBJ2-6; 12 nucleotides match TRBD1. The CDR3 loop spans 18 amino acids. The trim removed 4 bases at V and 3 bases at J, leaving 8 bases unmatched. CDR1 and CDR2 from the germline V gene are SGHRS and YFSETQ. The CDR3 DNA reads TGCGCCAGCAGCCTCTCGGGACAGGGGGCGCATGGGGCCAACGTCCTGACTTTC. It specifies CASSLSGQGAHGANVLTF.

The V and J genes are TRBV5-6 and TRBJ2-1; 15 positions match TRBD2. The V gene end was trimmed by 4 bases and the J gene end by 12 bases; junction bases not matched to a gene: 11. CDR3 size: 16 residues. Per the germline V gene, CDR1 is SGHDT and CDR2 is YYEEEE. DNA for the CDR3: TGTGCCAGCAGCGCCCGGACTAGCGGGAGGGTATCGGGGCAGTTCTTC. It codes for CASSARTSGRVSGQFF.

As for this clone: A junction boundary mismatches the germline segment, possibly from a read error. V and J are TRBV7-8 and TRBJ2-5; 13 bases are shared with TRBD2. The CDR3 contains 16 residues. Germline-derived CDR1 and CDR2 are SGHVS and FQNEAQ. The CDR3 bases are TGTGCCAGCAGCCGCGGCCCCCGGACTAGCGGGAGTACCGTTGACTTC. Translated, it gives CASSRGPRTSGSTVDF.

V gene TRBV15 combines with J gene TRBJ2-7, with D perhaps matching TRBD2 (5 bases). This CDR3 spans 14 amino acids. The germline V gene has CDR1 LNHNV and CDR2 YYDKDF (reference sequence). Trimming took off 1 base at V and 6 bases at J, with 13 bases between the two ends. The CDR3 loop reads CATSRADERFEQYF. CDR3 bases: TGTGCCACCAGCAGAGCCGACGAGCGGTTCGAGCAGTACTTC.